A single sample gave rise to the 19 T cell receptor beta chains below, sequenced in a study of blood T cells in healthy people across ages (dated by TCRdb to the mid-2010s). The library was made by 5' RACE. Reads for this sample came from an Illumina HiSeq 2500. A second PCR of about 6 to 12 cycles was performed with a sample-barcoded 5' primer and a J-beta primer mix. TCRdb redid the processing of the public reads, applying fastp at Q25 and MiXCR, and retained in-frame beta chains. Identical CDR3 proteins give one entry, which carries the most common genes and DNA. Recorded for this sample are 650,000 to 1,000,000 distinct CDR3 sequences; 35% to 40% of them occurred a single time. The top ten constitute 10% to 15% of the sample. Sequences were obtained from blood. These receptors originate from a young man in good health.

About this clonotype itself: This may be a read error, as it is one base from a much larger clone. The CDR3 here is CASSVGDTDTQYF. The CDR3 DNA sequence: TGTGCCAGCAGTGTGGGAGACACAGATACGCAGTATTTT. This rearrangement joins TRBV12-3 or TRBV12-4 to TRBJ2-3; maybe TRBD2 (5 bases). V lost 5 bases and J 2 bases, leaving 8 bases between the germline ends. The CDR3 totals 13 residues.

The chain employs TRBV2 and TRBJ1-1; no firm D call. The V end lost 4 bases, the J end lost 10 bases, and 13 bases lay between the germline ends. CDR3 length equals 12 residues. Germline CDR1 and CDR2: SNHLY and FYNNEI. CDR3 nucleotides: TGTGCCAGCAGTGGAGAAACAAGTGGAGCTTTCTTT. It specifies CASSGETSGAFF.

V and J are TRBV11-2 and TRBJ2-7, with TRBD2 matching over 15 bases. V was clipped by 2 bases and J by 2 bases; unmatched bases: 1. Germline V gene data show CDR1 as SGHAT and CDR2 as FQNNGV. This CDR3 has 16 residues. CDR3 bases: TGTGCCAGCAGCTTATGGACTAGCGGGGGGGCCTACGAGCAGTACTTC. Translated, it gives CASSLWTSGGAYEQYF.

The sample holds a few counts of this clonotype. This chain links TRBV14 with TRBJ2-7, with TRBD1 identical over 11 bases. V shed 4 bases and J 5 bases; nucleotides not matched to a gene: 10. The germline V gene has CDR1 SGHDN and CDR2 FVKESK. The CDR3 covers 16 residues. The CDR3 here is CASSPLRDRGDHEQYF. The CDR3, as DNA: TGTGCCAGCAGCCCTCTCCGGGACAGGGGGGACCACGAGCAGTACTTC.

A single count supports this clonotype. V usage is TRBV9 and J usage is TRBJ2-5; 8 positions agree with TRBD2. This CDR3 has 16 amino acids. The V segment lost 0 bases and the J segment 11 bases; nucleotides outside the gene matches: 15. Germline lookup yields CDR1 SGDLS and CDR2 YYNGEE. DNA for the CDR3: TGTGCCAGCAGCGTAGTAGTAGCGGGGACCAACAATGAGCAGTACTTC. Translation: CASSVVVAGTNNEQYF.

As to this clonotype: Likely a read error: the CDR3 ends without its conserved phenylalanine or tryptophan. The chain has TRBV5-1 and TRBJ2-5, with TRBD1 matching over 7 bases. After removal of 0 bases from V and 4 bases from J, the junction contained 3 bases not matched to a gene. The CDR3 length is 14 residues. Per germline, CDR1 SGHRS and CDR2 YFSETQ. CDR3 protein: CASSLEGGPETQYI. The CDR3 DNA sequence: TGCGCCAGCAGCTTGGAAGGGGGCCCAGAGACCCAGTACATC.

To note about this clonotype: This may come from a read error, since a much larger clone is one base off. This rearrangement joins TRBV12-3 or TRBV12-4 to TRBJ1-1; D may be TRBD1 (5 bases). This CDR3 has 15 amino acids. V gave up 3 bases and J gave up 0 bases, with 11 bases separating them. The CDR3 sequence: CASSFRGTLNTEAFF. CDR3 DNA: TGTGCCAGCAGTTTCCGGGGCACCTTGAACACTGAAGCTTTCTTT.

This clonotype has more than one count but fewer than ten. The CDR3 sequence: CSATVPDRGSPYGYTF. CDR3 DNA sequence: TGCAGTGCTACGGTTCCGGACAGGGGCTCCCCCTATGGCTACACCTTC. The V gene is TRBV20-1, the J gene TRBJ1-2, with 9 bases that match TRBD1. There are 16 residues in the CDR3. The V gene's germline CDR1 is DFQATT and CDR2 SNEGSKA (reference sequence). Unmatched junction bases numbered 13, after V lost 4 bases and J lost 4 bases.

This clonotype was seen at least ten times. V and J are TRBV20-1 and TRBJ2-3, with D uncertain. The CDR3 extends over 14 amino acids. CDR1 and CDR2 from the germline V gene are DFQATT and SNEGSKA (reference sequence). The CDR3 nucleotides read TGCAGCTTGGTCGAATCGTCCGACGGGGATACGCAGTATTTT. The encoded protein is CSLVESSDGDTQYF.

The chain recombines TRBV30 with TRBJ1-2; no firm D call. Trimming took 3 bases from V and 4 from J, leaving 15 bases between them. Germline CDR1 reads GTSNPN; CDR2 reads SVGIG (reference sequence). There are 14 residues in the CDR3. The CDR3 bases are TGTGCCTGGAGCCTTCCCCCGGATTCCTATGGCTACACCTTC. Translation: CAWSLPPDSYGYTF.

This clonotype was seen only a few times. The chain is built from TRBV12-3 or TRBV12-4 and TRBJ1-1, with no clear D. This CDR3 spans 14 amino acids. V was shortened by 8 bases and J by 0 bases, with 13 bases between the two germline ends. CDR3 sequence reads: CASGEGTLNTEAFF. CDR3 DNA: TGTGCCAGCGGGGAGGGCACCTTGAACACTGAAGCTTTCTTT.

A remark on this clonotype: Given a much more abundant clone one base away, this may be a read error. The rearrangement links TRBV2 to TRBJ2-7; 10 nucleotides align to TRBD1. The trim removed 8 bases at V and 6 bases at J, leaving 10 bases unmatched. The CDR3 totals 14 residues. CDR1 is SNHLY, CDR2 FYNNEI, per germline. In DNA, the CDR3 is TGTGCCAGCGGGACAGGGGTGCCCCATGGCGAGCAGTACTTC. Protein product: CASGTGVPHGEQYF. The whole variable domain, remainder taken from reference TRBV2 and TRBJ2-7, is EPEVTQTPSHQVTQMGQEVILRCVPISNHLYFYWYRQILGQKVEFLVSFYNNEISEKSEIFDDQFSVERPDGSNFTLKIRSTKLEDSAMYFCASGTGVPHGEQYFGPGTRLTVT.

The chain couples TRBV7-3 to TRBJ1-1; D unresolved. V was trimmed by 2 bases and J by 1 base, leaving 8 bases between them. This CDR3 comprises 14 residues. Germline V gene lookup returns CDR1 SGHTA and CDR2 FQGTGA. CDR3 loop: CASSLGWTNTEAFF. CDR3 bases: TGTGCCAGCAGCTTAGGATGGACGAACACTGAAGCTTTCTTT.

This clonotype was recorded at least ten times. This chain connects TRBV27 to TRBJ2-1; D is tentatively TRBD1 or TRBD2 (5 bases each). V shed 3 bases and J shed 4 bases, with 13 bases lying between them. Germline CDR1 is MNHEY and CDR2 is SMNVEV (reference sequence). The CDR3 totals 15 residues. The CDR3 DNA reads TGTGCCAGCAGTTTCATCCCCGGGGCTTACAATGAGCAGTTCTTC. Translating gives CASSFIPGAYNEQFF.

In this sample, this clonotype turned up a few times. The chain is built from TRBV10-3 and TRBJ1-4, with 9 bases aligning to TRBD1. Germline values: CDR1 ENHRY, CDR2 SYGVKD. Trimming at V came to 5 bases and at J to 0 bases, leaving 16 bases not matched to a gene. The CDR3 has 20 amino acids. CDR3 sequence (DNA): TGTGCCATCAGTTCCCCCGACGACAGGGGGTTAGGGGCAACTAATGAAAAACTGTTTTTT. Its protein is CAISSPDDRGLGATNEKLFF.

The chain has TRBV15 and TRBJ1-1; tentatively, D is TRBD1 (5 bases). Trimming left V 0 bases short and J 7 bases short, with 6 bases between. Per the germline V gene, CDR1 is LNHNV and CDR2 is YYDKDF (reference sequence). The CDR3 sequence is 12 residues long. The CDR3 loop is CATSREGDEAFF. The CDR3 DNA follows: TGTGCCACCAGCAGAGAAGGGGATGAAGCTTTCTTT.

The CDR3, as DNA: TGCAGTGCATGGACAGGGGAGGACGAAAAACTGTTTTTT. Residues: CSAWTGEDEKLFF. This chain connects TRBV20-1 to TRBJ1-4; TRBD1 matches at 9 bases. CDR1 is DFQATT and CDR2 is SNEGSKA in the germline V gene (reference sequence). The V and J ends lost 6 bases and 8 bases, in that order; junction bases with no gene match: 7. The CDR3 has 13 amino acids.

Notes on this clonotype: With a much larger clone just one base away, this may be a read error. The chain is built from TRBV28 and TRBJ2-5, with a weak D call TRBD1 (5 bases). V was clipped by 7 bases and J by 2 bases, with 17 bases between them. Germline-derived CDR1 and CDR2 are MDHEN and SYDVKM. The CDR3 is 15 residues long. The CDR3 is CASTPAQARQETQYF. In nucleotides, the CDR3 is TGTGCCAGCACCCCTGCACAGGCTCGGCAAGAGACCCAGTACTTC. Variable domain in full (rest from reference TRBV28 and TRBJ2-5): DVKVTQSSRYLVKRTGEKVFLECVQDMDHENMFWYRQDPGLGLRLIYFSYDVKMKEKGDIPEGYSVSREKKERFSLILESASTNQTSMYLCASTPAQARQETQYFGPGTRLLVL.

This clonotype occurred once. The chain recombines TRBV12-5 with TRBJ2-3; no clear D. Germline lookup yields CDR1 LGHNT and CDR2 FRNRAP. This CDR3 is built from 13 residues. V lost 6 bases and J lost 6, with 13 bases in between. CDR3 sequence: CASGQDGQDTQYF. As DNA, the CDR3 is TGTGCTAGTGGCCAGGACGGGCAGGATACGCAGTATTTT.